This T cell receptor (beta chain) is from a study of long-term antiretroviral therapy in people with HIV (dated by TCRdb to about 2022). Study-wide context: The earliest samples were collected about a decade before the 2015 WHO recommendation for immediate ART, when ART was typically delayed until CD4 counts fell. About 35% of the 30 participants with HIV were female. No cross-contamination during QIAcube processing turned up in test extractions that ran a monoclonal T-cell line alongside more than 30 polyclonal samples. A total of 192 cryopreserved PBMC samples were contributed to the cohort by 30 adults with confirmed HIV infection, with samples collected serially over a mean of approximately six years (range 1-12). Whether ART initiation and durable HIV suppression were associated with changes in peripheral blood TRB repertoire composition and diversity was tested in a retrospective serial study.

The immunoSEQ hsTCRB v3.0 assay was used at survey level resolution for TRB variable region sequencing. A depth of 40,000-50,000 T-cell genomes per sample was targeted for TRB sequencing. An Illumina MiSeq with a v3 150-cycle kit was used to sequence the pooled TRB libraries. Under the source paper's analysis protocol: Repertoire analysis was run in R within a reproducible Nextflow workflow that covered QC, data transformation and analysis. LymphoSeq2, an R package for exploring AIRR-Seq data, was used to implement the custom analyses. A few samples that produced fewer than 5000 total TRB sequences were removed, so some 190 HIV repertoires were analyzed. Among the roughly 200 retained HIV repertoires, some 60 were collected before ART initiation and some 130 after ART initiation. Repertoires were downsampled to 5000 TRB nucleotide sequences, and summary statistics were averaged over 100 downsampling iterations. The analysis kept only TRB sequences whose CDR3 regions were at least seven amino acids long. Two measures captured diversity: a Shannon entropy-derived clonality score and the Gini coefficient. In the repertoire networks, any two of the top 5000 CDR3 amino acid sequences were connected whenever the two sequences differed by an edit distance of one. For TRB CDR3 amino acid sequences, GLIPH2 was used to predict antigen specificity groups and MHC restriction. To flag known CMV, EBV, HIV or tissue antigen associations, CDR3 amino acid sequences were matched against VDJdb and McPAS-TCR. Pre-ART, post-ART and control groups were compared with Wilcoxon signed-rank tests and Holm-Bonferroni correction. Drawn from immuneACCESS, this table holds only the in-frame rearrangements with V and J called that TCRdb kept. Clones are partly lost; checked studies trace under half to an unresolved V gene and leave the rest unexplained. V and J calls and clone size follow that table, whereas D and trimming were derived from the DNA. The table for this sample lists some 27,000 clones; approximately 85% of them were counted only once. Together, the top ten hold just under 8.5% of the sample.

Including the terminal cysteine and phenylalanine, the CDR3 comprises 15 residues. The read is trimmed to its CDR3 DNA, 45 bases read in frame from base 1. According to the germline V gene, CDR1 reads WSHSY and CDR2 reads SAAADI. Trimming leaves V shorter by 6 bases and J shorter by 0 bases, with the junction holding 5 bases beyond the gene matches. Participants were included only if at least one PBMC sample before ART initiation and at least two post-ART samples were available. Every participant with HIV received treatment in the United States of America. Before DNA extraction, cryopreserved samples of about 1-11 million PBMC were thawed and then washed. At the time of the earliest PBMC sample, participants with HIV were aged between 23 and 54 years. PBMC samples from each participant spanned 1-4 timepoints before ART initiation and 2-8 timepoints after ART initiation, with a median of 7 samples. For every participant, serial HIV viral load, CD4+ T-cell count, ART history and demographic data were obtained. Using a Qiagen kit on a QIAcube, genomic DNA was extracted from unsorted PBMC, with samples processed in batches of 12.

Results and caveats for the whole study, not just this receptor: Expanded TRB clones identified before ART initiation dominated the repertoire across all time points, though the dominance fluctuated and decreased in many PLHIV after ART. Samples dated from the mid-2000s to the late 2010s, and the ART regimens used may be less effective than current ones. Compared with controls, HIV repertoires had narrower CDR3 length ranges, and the network structure pointed to an antigen-experienced repertoire that shifted only slightly toward naive after ART. Starting ART was linked to a significant rise in TRB diversity, yet even after long-term ART the diversity remained significantly lower than in transplant donor controls. Because cell numbers in pre-ART samples were limited, unsorted PBMC were profiled instead of sorted CD4+ and CD8+ T cells. Since PBMC availability was limited, sequencing covered only the TCR beta chain, with no alpha chain pairing. Inferences about post-ART repertoire changes are limited because no data were available on ART adherence, viral resistance or therapy changes.

A note on this clone: No antigen is known for it. No quality values exist for individual bases; no much larger clone is one base distant.

In this chain, TRBV10-2 is recombined with TRBJ2-7; the junction holds 10 bases that match TRBD2. Sequencing was performed on unsorted PBMCs, taken 3 years after starting antiretroviral therapy. This receptor was taken from a man aged 35 to 55 with HIV. The DNA is TGCGCCAGCAGAGGTACTAGCGGGGACTCCTACGAGCAGTACTTC. The translation is CASRGTSGDSYEQYF.